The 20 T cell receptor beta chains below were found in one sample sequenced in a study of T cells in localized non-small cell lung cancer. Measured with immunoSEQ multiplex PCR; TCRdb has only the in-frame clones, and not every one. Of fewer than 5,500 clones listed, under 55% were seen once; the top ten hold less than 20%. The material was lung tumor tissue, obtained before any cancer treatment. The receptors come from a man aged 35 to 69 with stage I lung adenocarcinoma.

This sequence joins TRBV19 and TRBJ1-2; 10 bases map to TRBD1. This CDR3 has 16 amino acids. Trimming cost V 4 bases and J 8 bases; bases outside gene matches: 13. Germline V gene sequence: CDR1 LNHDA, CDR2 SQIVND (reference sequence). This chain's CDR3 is CASSNGPTGGSGGYTF. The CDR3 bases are TGTGCCAGTAGTAACGGGCCGACAGGGGGCTCGGGAGGCTACACCTTC.

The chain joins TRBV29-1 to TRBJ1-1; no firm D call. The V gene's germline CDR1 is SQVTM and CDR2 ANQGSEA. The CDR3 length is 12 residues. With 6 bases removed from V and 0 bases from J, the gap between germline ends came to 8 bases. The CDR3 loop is CSVGRVNTEAFF. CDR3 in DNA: TGCAGCGTAGGACGGGTGAACACTGAAGCTTTCTTT.

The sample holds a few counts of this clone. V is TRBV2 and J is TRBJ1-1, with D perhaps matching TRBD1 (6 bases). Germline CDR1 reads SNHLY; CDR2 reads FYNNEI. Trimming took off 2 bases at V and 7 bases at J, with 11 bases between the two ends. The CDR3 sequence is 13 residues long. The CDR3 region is CASSENRDGEAFF. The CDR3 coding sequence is TGTGCCAGCAGTGAAAACAGGGATGGTGAAGCTTTCTTT.

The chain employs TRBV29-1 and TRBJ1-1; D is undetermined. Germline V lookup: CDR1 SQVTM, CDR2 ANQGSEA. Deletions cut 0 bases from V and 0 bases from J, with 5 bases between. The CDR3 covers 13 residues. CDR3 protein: CSVEEHLNTEAFF. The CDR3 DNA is TGCAGCGTTGAAGAGCATCTGAACACTGAAGCTTTCTTT.

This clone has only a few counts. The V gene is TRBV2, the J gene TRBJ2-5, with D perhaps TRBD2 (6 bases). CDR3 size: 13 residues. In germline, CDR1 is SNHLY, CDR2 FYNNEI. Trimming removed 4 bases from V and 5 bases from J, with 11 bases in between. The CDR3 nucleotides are TGTGCCAGCAGTGGGACGGGAGTGGAGACCCAGTACTTC. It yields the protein CASSGTGVETQYF.

The CDR3 region has the DNA TGTGCTAGTGGTTTGTGGAGGCTAGCGGGAGACACCGGGGAGCTGTTTTTT. This encodes CASGLWRLAGDTGELFF. This chain uses TRBV12-5 with TRBJ2-2, with TRBD2 matching over 10 bases. This CDR3 has 17 amino acids. The V and J ends lost 2 bases and 3 bases, in that order; junction bases with no gene match: 6. The germline gives CDR1 LGHNT, CDR2 FRNRAP.

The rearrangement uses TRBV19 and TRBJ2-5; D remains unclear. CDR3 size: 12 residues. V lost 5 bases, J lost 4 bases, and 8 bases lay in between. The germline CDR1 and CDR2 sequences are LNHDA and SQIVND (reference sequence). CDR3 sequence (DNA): TGTGCCAGTAGTGATAAAGCAGAGACCCAGTACTTC. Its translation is CASSDKAETQYF.

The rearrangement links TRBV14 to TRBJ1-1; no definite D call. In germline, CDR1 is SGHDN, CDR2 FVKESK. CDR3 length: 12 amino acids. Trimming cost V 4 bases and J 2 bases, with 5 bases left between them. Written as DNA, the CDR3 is TGTGCCAGCAGCCCGTACAACACTGAAGCTTTCTTT. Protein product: CASSPYNTEAFF.

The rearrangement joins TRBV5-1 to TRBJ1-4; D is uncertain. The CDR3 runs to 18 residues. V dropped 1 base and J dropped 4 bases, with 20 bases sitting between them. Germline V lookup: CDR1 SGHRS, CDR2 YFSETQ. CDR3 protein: CASSLLTLSPGYNEKLFF. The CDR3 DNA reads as TGCGCCAGCAGCTTGTTGACCCTCTCCCCAGGTTATAATGAAAAACTGTTTTTT.

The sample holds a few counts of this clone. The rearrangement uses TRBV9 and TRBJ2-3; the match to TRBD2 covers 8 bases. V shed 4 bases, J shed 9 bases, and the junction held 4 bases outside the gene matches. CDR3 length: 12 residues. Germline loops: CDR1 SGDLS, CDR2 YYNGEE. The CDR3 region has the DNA TGTGCCAGCAGCCGGGAGGGGGGAACGCAGTATTTT. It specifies CASSREGGTQYF.

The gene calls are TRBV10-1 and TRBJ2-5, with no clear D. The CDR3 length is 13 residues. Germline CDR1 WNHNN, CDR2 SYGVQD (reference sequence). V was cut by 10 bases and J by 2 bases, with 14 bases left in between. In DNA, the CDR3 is TGCGCCACCTCGCCGTCACGGCAAGAGACCCAGTACTTC. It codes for CATSPSRQETQYF.

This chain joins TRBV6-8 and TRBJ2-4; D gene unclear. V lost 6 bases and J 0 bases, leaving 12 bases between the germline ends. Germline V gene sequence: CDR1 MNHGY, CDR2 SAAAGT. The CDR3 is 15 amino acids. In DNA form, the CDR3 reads TGTGCCAGCAGCAGCCGTGGTGGAGCCAAAAACATTCAGTACTTC. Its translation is CASSSRGGAKNIQYF.

CDR3: CASSYSTHPAGTRPYEQYF. CDR3 sequence (DNA): TGTGCCAGCAGTTACTCGACACATCCCGCCGGGACCCGCCCCTACGAGCAGTACTTC. The chain has TRBV6-8 and TRBJ2-7, with D perhaps TRBD1 or TRBD2 (5 bases each). Trimming took off 0 bases at V and 2 bases at J, with 23 bases between the two ends. In germline, CDR1 is MNHGY, CDR2 SAAAGT. This CDR3 is built from 19 residues.

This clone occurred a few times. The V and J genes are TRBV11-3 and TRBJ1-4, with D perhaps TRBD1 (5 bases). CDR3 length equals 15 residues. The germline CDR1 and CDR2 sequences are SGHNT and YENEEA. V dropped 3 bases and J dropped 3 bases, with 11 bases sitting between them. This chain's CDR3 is CASSLEGTANEKLFF. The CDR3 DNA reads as TGTGCCAGCAGCTTGGAGGGGACGGCTAATGAAAAACTGTTTTTT.

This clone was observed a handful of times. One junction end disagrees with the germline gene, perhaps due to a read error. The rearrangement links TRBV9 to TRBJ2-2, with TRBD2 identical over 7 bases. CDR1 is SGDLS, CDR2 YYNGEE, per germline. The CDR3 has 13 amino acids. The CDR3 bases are TGTGCCAGCAGTTCTGACTACAGCGGGAAGCTGTTTTTT. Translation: CASSSDYSGKLFF.

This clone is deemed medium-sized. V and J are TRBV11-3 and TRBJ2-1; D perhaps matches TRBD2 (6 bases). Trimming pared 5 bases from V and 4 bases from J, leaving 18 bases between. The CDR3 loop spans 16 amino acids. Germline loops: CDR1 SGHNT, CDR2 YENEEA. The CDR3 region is CASSPPAASAYNEQFF. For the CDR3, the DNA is TGTGCCAGCAGCCCACCGGCGGCTAGCGCATACAATGAGCAGTTCTTC.

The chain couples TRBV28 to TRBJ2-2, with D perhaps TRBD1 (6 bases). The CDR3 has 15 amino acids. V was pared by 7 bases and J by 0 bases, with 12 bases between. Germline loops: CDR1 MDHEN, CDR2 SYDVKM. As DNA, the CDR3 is TGTGCCAGCAAAGGCCAGGGGCCGAACACCGGGGAGCTGTTTTTT. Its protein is CASKGQGPNTGELFF.

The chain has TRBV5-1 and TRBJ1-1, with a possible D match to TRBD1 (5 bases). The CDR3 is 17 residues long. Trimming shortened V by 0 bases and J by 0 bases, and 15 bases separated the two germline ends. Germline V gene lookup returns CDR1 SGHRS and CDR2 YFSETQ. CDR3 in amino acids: CASSLARGSILNTEAFF. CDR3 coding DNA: TGCGCCAGCAGCTTGGCCCGGGGCTCGATTCTGAACACTGAAGCTTTCTTT.

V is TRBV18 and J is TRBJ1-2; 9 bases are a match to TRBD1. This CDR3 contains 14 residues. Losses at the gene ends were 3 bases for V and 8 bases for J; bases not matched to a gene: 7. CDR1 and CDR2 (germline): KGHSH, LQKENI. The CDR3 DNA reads TGTGCCAGCTCACCCCTTAACAGGGGGCACGGCTACACCTTC. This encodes CASSPLNRGHGYTF. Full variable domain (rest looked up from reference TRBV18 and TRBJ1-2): NAGVMQNPRHLVRRRGQEARLRCSPMKGHSHVYWYRQLPEEGLKFMVYLQKENIIDESGMPKERFSAEFPKEGPSILRIQQVVRGDSAAYFCASSPLNRGHGYTFGSGTRLTVV.

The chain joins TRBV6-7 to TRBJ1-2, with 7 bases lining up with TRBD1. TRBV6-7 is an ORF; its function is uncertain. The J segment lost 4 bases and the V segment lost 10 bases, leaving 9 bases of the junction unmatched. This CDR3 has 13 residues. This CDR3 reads CATQQGLGYGYTF. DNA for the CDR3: TGTGCCACCCAACAGGGGTTAGGCTATGGCTACACCTTC.